The clone carrying this T cell receptor (beta chain) has only one observation. The antigen is unknown. The data are from a study of cytomegalovirus exposure and HLA in healthy donors. Study-wide findings and caveats: When analyzed later, the rates of TCR association showed variation by HLA locus, with DRB1 the most and HLA-C the fewest.

The CDR3 spans 14 residues. V lost 3 bases and J 1 base, leaving 9 bases between the germline ends. Germline loops: CDR1 SGHDN, CDR2 FVKESK. PCR employed 60 Vbeta and 13 Jbeta primers. Only in-frame clones appear in the TCRdb table, and some are missing; sequencing was by immunoSEQ multiplex PCR. The table includes around 200,000 clones, roughly 73% detected once. The sequence came from a female donor in good health and CMV-seronegative. This sequence joins TRBV14 and TRBJ1-1; the D gene is possibly TRBD1 (5 bases). The sequencing input was PBMCs. CDR3 in amino acids: CASSHMGGNTEAFF. Written as DNA, the CDR3 is TGTGCCAGCAGCCACATGGGGGGGAACACTGAAGCTTTCTTT.